This T cell receptor beta chain was retrieved from a study of Ad26.COV2.S vaccination and SARS-CoV-2 variants. General study findings and limits: Breadth and depth estimates from TCRs may understate total T cell responses.

Comments on this clone: Its antigen is currently unknown.

Profiled with immunoSEQ multiplex PCR; TCRdb holds only in-frame clones, not every one. The sample gives roughly 180,000 clones, around 85% of which show up once; about 5.9% is in the top ten. Trimming pared 6 bases from V and 0 bases from J, leaving 17 bases between. In germline, CDR1 is SQVTM, CDR2 ANQGSEA. The CDR3 extends over 15 amino acids. The TCR was taken from a human donor who had recovered from COVID-19. The material sequenced was peripheral blood, taken after recovery from COVID-19. The chain links TRBV29-1 to TRBJ1-2, with a tentative D call TRBD1 (5 bases). The DNA for the CDR3 is TGCAGCGTCCCCGGGGGTGGACATGCTAACTATGGCTACACCTTC. The encoded protein is CSVPGGGHANYGYTF.